This is a list of T cell receptor beta chains from one sample in a study of response to subunit inactivated influenza vaccine. TCRdb reprocessed the RT-PCR reads with MiXCR, giving one entry per CDR3 protein. The repertoire has roughly 710,000 distinct CDR3 sequences, around 13% of them found once; the top ten carry around 7.6%. Sequenced here: PBMCs from blood, sampled around two weeks before vaccination. These TCRs come from a man over 45 who received an inactivated influenza vaccine. CDR3s include the opening cysteine and the closing phenylalanine or tryptophan. A D gene is named only where the DNA matches it firmly. Rows may omit the clone size; those that give it use once, few, many or a size class.

CDR3 DNA	CDR3 protein	D gene	CDR3 length	V gene	clone size	J gene
TGTGCCAGCAGCCTTGCTCAACCAGGACAGATCTCCTACGAGCAGTACTTC	CASSLAQPGQISYEQYF	.	17	TRBV14	few	TRBJ2-7
TGCAGTGCTAGCATAACTAGCGGGAGAAATGAGCAGTTCTTC	CSASITSGRNEQFF	TRBD2	14	TRBV20-1	few	TRBJ2-1
TGCGCCAGCAGCCAAGAGATGTTGGACGACCGACAAAGCTCCTATAATTCACCCCTCCACTTT	CASSQEMLDDRQSSYNSPLHF	.	21	TRBV4-1	few	TRBJ1-6
TGTGCCATCGGTTCTGGCCTAGCGGGAGAAAATGAGCAGTTCTTC	CAIGSGLAGENEQFF	TRBD2	15	TRBV10-3	few	TRBJ2-1
TGTGCCAGCAGATCCCGGACTAGCGGGAGTCATGAGCAGTTCTTC	CASRSRTSGSHEQFF	TRBD2	15	TRBV7-8	few	TRBJ2-1
TGTGCCAGCAGCTCGGTCCGGGACAGAGTACCCTCTGGGGCCAACGTCCTGACTTTC	CASSSVRDRVPSGANVLTF	TRBD1	19	TRBV5-6	few	TRBJ2-6
TGCAGTGCTAGAGAGGGGACAGCCGGAAACACCATATATTTT	CSAREGTAGNTIYF	TRBD1	14	TRBV20-1	.	TRBJ1-3
TGTGCCTCTTCTTCTTTGTCCGAGCAGTACTTC	CASSSLSEQYF	.	11	TRBV5-6	many	TRBJ2-7
TGCGCCAGCAGCTTGGGAGGGCAGTTCTCCTACAATGAGCAGTTCTTC	CASSLGGQFSYNEQFF	.	16	TRBV5-1	few	TRBJ2-1
TGTGCCAGCAGCGTTAGCGGGAGCTCCTACAATGAGCAGTTCTTC	CASSVSGSSYNEQFF	TRBD2	15	TRBV7-3	many	TRBJ2-1
TGCGCCAGCAGCTCACCCCCAGGACTCACCCGAGGAAACGAGCAGTACTTC	CASSSPPGLTRGNEQYF	.	17	TRBV5-1	.	TRBJ2-7
TGTGCCAGCAGGGGGGAGGGCGGAGCTTATGAAAAACTGTTTTTT	CASRGEGGAYEKLFF	.	15	TRBV12-3/TRBV12-4	.	TRBJ1-4
TGTGCCAGCAGTCGCGGCTTAAACTACGAGCAGTACTTC	CASSRGLNYEQYF	.	13	TRBV5-4	few	TRBJ2-7
TGTGCCAGCAGCGAGAGCGGGAGAACCTACAATGAGCAGTTCTTC	CASSESGRTYNEQFF	TRBD2	15	TRBV7-2	.	TRBJ2-1
TGCGCCAGCAGCGAGGGAAACTCCTACGAGCAGTACTTC	CASSEGNSYEQYF	.	13	TRBV5-1	few	TRBJ2-7
TGTGCCAGCAGCTTCTTGACTAGCGGTGCCCTCGGGGAGACCCAGTACTTC	CASSFLTSGALGETQYF	TRBD2	17	TRBV5-6	.	TRBJ2-5
TGCGCCAGCAGCCAAGAAGACAGGGGGGTATATGGCTACACCTTC	CASSQEDRGVYGYTF	TRBD1	15	TRBV4-3	.	TRBJ1-2
TGTGCCAGCAGCCAAGTAGAAAGCGAGCAGTACTTC	CASSQVESEQYF	.	12	TRBV4-2	few	TRBJ2-7
TGTGCCAGCAGCTTCGGACACCCTGGGGATACGCAGTATTTT	CASSFGHPGDTQYF	.	14	TRBV7-9	.	TRBJ2-3
TGTGCCTGGAGTGTACCGGGGAAGGGGGGCAATGAGCAGTTCTTC	CAWSVPGKGGNEQFF	.	15	TRBV30	.	TRBJ2-1
TGTGCCATCAGTAAAACAGGGGAAGGAGGAAATTCACCCCTCCACTTT	CAISKTGEGGNSPLHF	TRBD1	16	TRBV10-3	.	TRBJ1-6
TGCAGTGCTACCCTCCGGGGGCTCTACGAGCAGTACTTC	CSATLRGLYEQYF	.	13	TRBV20-1	few	TRBJ2-7
TGTGCCACCAGTGATCCCCCTGGTAGCGGGTCGACCGGGGAGCTGTTTTTT	CATSDPPGSGSTGELFF	TRBD2	17	TRBV24-1	.	TRBJ2-2
TGTGCCACCAGTGATCGGAAAGAGCAGTACTTC	CATSDRKEQYF	.	11	TRBV24-1	few	TRBJ2-7
TGTGCCAGCAAGCGCAGGTCCTCCTACGAGCAGTACTTC	CASKRRSSYEQYF	.	13	TRBV27	many	TRBJ2-7
TGTGCCAGCAGCCAAGCGTTGCAAGAGACCCAGTACTTC	CASSQALQETQYF	.	13	TRBV4-2	few	TRBJ2-5
TGTGCCAGCAGCTTAGATCGGCCTACAGATACGCAGTATTTT	CASSLDRPTDTQYF	.	14	TRBV11-2	few	TRBJ2-3
TGCGCCAGCAGCCAAGATCTAACTAGCGGGGACCATGAGCAGTTCTTC	CASSQDLTSGDHEQFF	TRBD2	16	TRBV4-3	.	TRBJ2-1
TGCGCCAGCGCCTCCGGGACAGGAGTACTAGGGACCCAGTACTTC	CASASGTGVLGTQYF	TRBD1	15	TRBV10-2	once	TRBJ2-5
TGTGCCAGCAGCTTTAGCGGGGGGCTATACAATGAGCAGTTCTTC	CASSFSGGLYNEQFF	TRBD2	15	TRBV7-6	.	TRBJ2-1
TGTGCCAGCAGTTCGGGACAGGGTTTCTACGAGCAGTACTTC	CASSSGQGFYEQYF	TRBD1	14	TRBV27	.	TRBJ2-7
TGTGCCAGCAGTGAGTGGGGACAGTCGAATTCACCCCTCCACTTT	CASSEWGQSNSPLHF	TRBD1	15	TRBV25-1	.	TRBJ1-6
TGCAGTGCCCTTTCTTTGGGGCAGTACTTC	CSALSLGQYF	.	10	TRBV20-1	few	TRBJ2-7
TGTGCCAGCCAAGACAGGGCGATCCACGAGCAGTACTTC	CASQDRAIHEQYF	TRBD1	13	TRBV28	few	TRBJ2-7
TGCAGCGTGGAGGGGTCAGATTCAGATACGCAGTATTTT	CSVEGSDSDTQYF	.	13	TRBV29-1	.	TRBJ2-3
TGCGCCAGCAGCCAAGACTCGGCTTTCTACAATGAGCAGTTCTTC	CASSQDSAFYNEQFF	.	15	TRBV4-3	.	TRBJ2-1
TGTGCCAGCAGCCAACACCTGGATACGCAGTATTTT	CASSQHLDTQYF	.	12	TRBV4-2	.	TRBJ2-3
TGTGCCAGCAGCCAAGGGCGCCATACGGCGAGTGAGCAGTACTTC	CASSQGRHTASEQYF	.	15	TRBV3-1	.	TRBJ2-7
TGTGCCATCAGTGTGTTACCGGGACAGGGGAGAAATGAGCAGTTCTTC	CAISVLPGQGRNEQFF	TRBD1	16	TRBV10-3	many	TRBJ2-1